The 28 T cell receptor beta chains reported below all come from one sample, sequenced in a study of PD-1 blockade in classical Hodgkin lymphoma. Every patient had relapsed following autologous stem cell transplantation, and cohorts differed in brentuximab vedotin exposure. Produced via immunoSEQ multiplex PCR; TCRdb's table is partial and in-frame only. The sample records approximately 65,000 clones, roughly 88% being singletons. Sequencing used peripheral blood mononuclear cells (PBMCs), obtained at baseline. These receptors came from a human donor with classical Hodgkin lymphoma.

This clone was recorded only once. The rearrangement links TRBV5-1 to TRBJ2-7, with 9 bases matching TRBD2. V gave up 5 bases and J gave up 3 bases; unmatched junction bases: 6. Germline assignment: CDR1 SGHRS and CDR2 YFSETQ. The CDR3 extends over 14 amino acids. Written as DNA, the CDR3 is TGCGCCAGCAGGATAGCGGGGGCTAACTACGAGCAGTACTTC. It encodes CASRIAGANYEQYF. Full variable domain (outside the CDR3, taken from reference TRBV5-1 and TRBJ2-7): KAGVTQTPRYLIKTRGQQVTLSCSPISGHRSVSWYQQTPGQGLQFLFEYFSETQRNKGNFPGRFSGRQFSNSRSEMNVSTLELGDSALYLCASRIAGANYEQYFGPGTRLTVT.

This clone has just a few counts. In DNA, the CDR3 is TGTGCCAGCAGTTTGGGGCAGGGGGTTGGGCAAGGTTACGAGCAGTACTTC. Residues: CASSLGQGVGQGYEQYF. V and J are TRBV28 and TRBJ2-7; 7 bases are a match to TRBD1. This CDR3 spans 17 amino acids. CDR1 and CDR2 (germline): MDHEN, SYDVKM. V shed 3 bases and J 4 bases; nucleotides not matched to a gene: 15. Complete variable domain (other parts from reference TRBV28 and TRBJ2-7): DVKVTQSSRYLVKRTGEKVFLECVQDMDHENMFWYRQDPGLGLRLIYFSYDVKMKEKGDIPEGYSVSREKKERFSLILESASTNQTSMYLCASSLGQGVGQGYEQYFGPGTRLTVT.

The CDR3 sequence: CAWTKGQANTEAFF. CDR3 coding DNA: TGTGCCTGGACGAAAGGACAGGCTAACACTGAAGCTTTCTTT. V is TRBV30 and J is TRBJ1-1; 7 bases align to TRBD1. The junction had 7 bases not matched to a gene; V was cut back by 4 bases and J by 2 bases. The CDR3 totals 14 residues. Looked up from germline, CDR1 is GTSNPN and CDR2 is SVGIG (reference sequence).

This clone has a single count. The chain recombines TRBV5-1 with TRBJ2-2; a possible D gene is TRBD2 (5 bases). The germline gives CDR1 SGHRS, CDR2 YFSETQ. CDR3 length: 16 amino acids. V shed 0 bases and J shed 0 bases, with 9 bases lying between them. The CDR3: CASSLDGVANTGELFF. In nucleotides, the CDR3 is TGCGCCAGCAGCTTGGACGGGGTCGCGAACACCGGGGAGCTGTTTTTT.

The sample holds a few counts of this clone. V gene TRBV30 combines with J gene TRBJ1-2; D unresolved. The length of the CDR3 is 13 residues. Per germline, CDR1 GTSNPN and CDR2 SVGIG (reference sequence). V lost 0 bases and J lost 4, with 9 bases in between. The CDR3 DNA reads as TGTGCCTGGAGTGTAGGCAGCCCCTATGGCTACACCTTC. Amino acids: CAWSVGSPYGYTF.

V usage is TRBV6-5 and J usage is TRBJ2-7; no clear D gene. V lost 2 bases to trimming and J lost 3 bases, with 8 bases between them. Per the germline V gene, CDR1 is MNHEY and CDR2 is SVGAGI. The CDR3 length is 13 residues. CDR3: CASSYGDFYEQYF. CDR3 DNA sequence: TGTGCCAGCAGTTACGGGGATTTCTACGAGCAGTACTTC.

The J gene is TRBJ2-7, the V gene TRBV7-2, with TRBD2 matching 14 bases. The ends lost 4 bases at V and 3 bases at J; junction bases unmatched: 2. This CDR3 is built from 15 residues. Germline lookup yields CDR1 SGHTA and CDR2 FQGNSA. This chain's CDR3 is CASSWTSGGNYEQYF. In DNA form, the CDR3 reads TGTGCCAGCAGCTGGACTAGCGGGGGGAACTACGAGCAGTACTTC.

J is TRBJ1-2 and V is TRBV2; TRBD1 aligns across 8 bases. The germline gives CDR1 SNHLY, CDR2 FYNNEI. CDR3 size: 15 residues. The V segment lost 4 bases and the J segment 11 bases; nucleotides outside the gene matches: 15. The CDR3 DNA reads as TGTGCCAGCAGTGTGCCGGGACAGGTATCTATCGGGTACACCTTC. This gives the protein CASSVPGQVSIGYTF.

This sequence joins TRBV4-3 and TRBJ2-1; 9 bases are shared with TRBD2. Unmatched junction bases numbered 11, after V lost 0 bases and J lost 8 bases. The CDR3 is 17 residues long. Per germline, CDR1 LGHNA and CDR2 YSLEER. The DNA of the CDR3 is TGCGCCAGCAGCCAAGAGGGCCGCGGGGGGGCCGTCGATGAGCAGTTCTTC. Translating gives CASSQEGRGGAVDEQFF.

The chain combines TRBV6-5 with TRBJ2-7; 9 nucleotides match TRBD1. This CDR3 contains 15 residues. After removal of 4 bases from V and 5 bases from J, the junction contained 9 bases not matched to a gene. CDR1 MNHEY and CDR2 SVGAGI come from the germline V gene. CDR3 coding DNA: TGTGCCAGCAGTTCGGTAACAGGGGGCGCGGACGAGCAGTACTTC. Protein: CASSSVTGGADEQYF.

This sequence joins TRBV7-8 and TRBJ2-3; TRBD1 matches 8 bases. The CDR3 loop spans 16 amino acids. Germline trimming cut 7 bases from V and 4 bases from J; bases unmatched to any gene: 13. The germline gives CDR1 SGHVS, CDR2 FQNEAQ. In nucleotides, the CDR3 is TGTGCCAGCAACCTACCCCAGACAGGGGAGGCAGATACGCAGTATTTT. It translates to CASNLPQTGEADTQYF.

The genes are TRBV5-8 and TRBJ2-2; D is uncertain. Germline CDR1 is SGHTS and CDR2 is YDEGEE. V lost 2 bases and J 14 bases, leaving 10 bases between the germline ends. CDR3 length: 11 residues. CDR3 in DNA: TGTGCCAGCAGCTTTAAGCTCCACCTGTTTTTT. The encoded protein is CASSFKLHLFF. The full variable domain, with the rest looked up from reference TRBV5-8 and TRBJ2-2, is EAGVTQSPTHLIKTRGQQATLRCSPISGHTSVYWYQQALGLGLQFLLWYDEGEERNRGNFPPRFSGRQFPNYSSELNVNALELEDSALYLCASSFKLHLFFGEGSRLTVL.

The chain employs TRBV19 and TRBJ2-4, with 7 bases lining up with TRBD1. Germline assignment: CDR1 LNHDA and CDR2 SQIVND (reference sequence). There are 14 residues in the CDR3. After removal of 3 bases from V and 6 bases from J, the junction contained 5 bases not matched to a gene. This CDR3 reads CASSIPGQRNIQYF. The CDR3 DNA sequence: TGTGCCAGTAGTATTCCGGGACAGCGAAACATTCAGTACTTC.

The rearrangement joins TRBV11-3 to TRBJ1-1; D unclear. The CDR3 is made up of 12 amino acids. The V and J ends lost 5 bases and 3 bases respectively, with 7 bases between them. Germline-derived CDR1 and CDR2 are SGHNT and YENEEA. CDR3 bases: TGTGCCAGCAGCCGCGGCTACACTGAAGCTTTCTTT. As protein: CASSRGYTEAFF.

This rearrangement joins TRBV29-1 to TRBJ2-6; the match to TRBD2 covers 8 bases. Germline values: CDR1 SQVTM, CDR2 ANQGSEA. The V and J ends lost 4 bases and 7 bases, in that order; junction bases with no gene match: 9. The CDR3 contains 15 residues. The CDR3 sequence is CSVAGGALVANVLTF. The CDR3 nucleotides read TGCAGCGTTGCCGGGGGGGCCCTAGTAGCCAACGTCCTGACTTTC.

This chain uses TRBV5-7 with TRBJ1-1; no definite D call. TRBV5-7 is an ORF, with its function uncertain. Trimming cost V 0 bases and J 0 bases, with 6 bases left between them. The CDR3 extends over 14 amino acids. The CDR3 DNA follows: TGTGCCAGCAGCTTGGTTTCCCTGAACACTGAAGCTTTCTTT. Protein sequence: CASSLVSLNTEAFF.

The chain carries TRBV11-2 and TRBJ2-2; no firm D call. Germline-derived CDR1 and CDR2 are SGHAT and FQNNGV. CDR3 length: 15 residues. V dropped 2 bases and J dropped 2 bases, with 9 bases sitting between them. CDR3 sequence: CASSLSAHNTGELFF. The DNA of the CDR3 is TGTGCCAGCAGCTTATCGGCACATAACACCGGGGAGCTGTTTTTT.

The V and J genes are TRBV25-1 and TRBJ2-2; D ambiguous. The V gene's germline CDR1 is MGHDK and CDR2 SYGVNS. The ends were cut back, 0 bases at V and 5 bases at J, with 10 bases in the middle. This CDR3 has 15 residues. Written as DNA, the CDR3 is TGTGCCAGCAGTGAATACCCCCAATGGACCGGGGAGCTGTTTTTT. Residues: CASSEYPQWTGELFF.

The rearrangement uses TRBV7-2 and TRBJ2-2; the D is unclear. The CDR3 consists of 14 residues. The V gene's germline CDR1 is SGHTA and CDR2 FQGNSA. V was shortened by 2 bases and J by 1 base, with 5 bases between the two germline ends. The CDR3 spells CASSLLGNTGELFF. In nucleotides, the CDR3 is TGTGCCAGCAGCTTATTGGGGAACACCGGGGAGCTGTTTTTT.

The chain recombines TRBV19 with TRBJ2-1; weak D call: TRBD1 (6 bases). V lost 4 bases and J lost 6, with 22 bases in between. This CDR3 comprises 17 residues. In germline, CDR1 is LNHDA, CDR2 SQIVND (reference sequence). The CDR3 here is CASSTLRHTDRINEQFF. CDR3 in DNA: TGTGCCAGTAGTACGCTTCGCCACACAGACAGGATCAATGAGCAGTTCTTC.

J is TRBJ1-1 and V is TRBV28; unclear D gene. V was shortened by 6 bases and J by 4 bases, with 15 bases between the two germline ends. The CDR3 covers 14 residues. CDR1 and CDR2 (germline): MDHEN, SYDVKM. DNA of the CDR3: TGTGCCAGCAGCAAAGTCAGAGAACTCACTGAAGCTTTCTTT. Translation gives CASSKVRELTEAFF.

This clone was detected a few times. The chain joins TRBV6-1 to TRBJ1-1, with TRBD1 matching over 12 bases. The length of the CDR3 is 15 residues. CDR1 is MNHNS and CDR2 is SASEGT in the germline V gene. V lost 10 bases and J lost 10; bases outside the gene matches: 16. CDR3 amino acids: CATHRSGQGAKVAFF. CDR3 bases: TGTGCCACGCATCGGTCGGGACAGGGGGCGAAGGTAGCTTTCTTT.

The chain links TRBV27 to TRBJ2-2, with D hard to call. CDR3 size: 15 residues. Germline V gene sequence: CDR1 MNHEY, CDR2 SMNVEV (reference sequence). V lost 4 bases and J lost 1, with 10 bases in between. CDR3 in amino acids: CASSSPKGNTGELFF. In DNA form, the CDR3 reads TGTGCCAGCAGTTCCCCCAAAGGGAACACCGGGGAGCTGTTTTTT.

For this clone: Additional DNA sequences in this sample encode the identical CDR3. The chain carries TRBV27 and TRBJ1-2; TRBD1 matches 8 bases. The CDR3 is made up of 14 amino acids. Germline assignment: CDR1 MNHEY and CDR2 SMNVEV (reference sequence). Trimming cost V 4 bases and J 8 bases; bases outside gene matches: 9. CDR3 in DNA: TGTGCCAGCAGTTCGTCCGGACAGGGTTCCGGCTACACCTTC. Protein: CASSSSGQGSGYTF.

The chain has TRBV7-9 and TRBJ1-1, with D possibly being TRBD1 (6 bases). The germline V and J ends were trimmed by 5 bases and 5 bases, with 12 bases remaining between them. The CDR3 consists of 13 residues. Per germline, CDR1 SEHNR and CDR2 FQNEAQ (reference sequence). The CDR3 DNA reads TGTGCCAGCAGCCCCTCAGGGGCGACTGAAGCTTTCTTT. Its protein product is CASSPSGATEAFF. Full variable domain (remainder filled in from reference TRBV7-9 and TRBJ1-1): DTGVSQNPRHKITKRGQNVTFRCDPISEHNRLYWYRQTLGQGPEFLTYFQNEAQLEKSRLLSDRFSAERPKGSFSTLEIQRTEQGDSAMYLCASSPSGATEAFFGQGTRLTVV.

The chain is built from TRBV13 and TRBJ2-7, with 14 bases aligning to TRBD2. CDR1 and CDR2 from the germline V gene are PRHDT and FYEKMQ (reference sequence). This CDR3 has 18 residues. The ends lost 3 bases at V and 4 bases at J; junction bases unmatched: 11. CDR3: CASSFVPSGLAGGYEQYF. In nucleotides, the CDR3 is TGTGCCAGCAGCTTCGTCCCCTCAGGACTAGCGGGGGGATACGAGCAGTACTTC.

The rearrangement joins TRBV7-7 to TRBJ1-3; D remains unclear. V lost 1 base and J 0 bases, leaving 10 bases between the germline ends. This CDR3 region has 16 residues. CDR1 and CDR2 (germline): SSHAT, FNYEAQ (reference sequence). DNA of the CDR3: TGTGCCAGCAGCTTAGGAGTACCGAACTCTGGAAACACCATATATTTT. Its protein product is CASSLGVPNSGNTIYF.

This sequence joins TRBV5-4 and TRBJ1-6, with a weak D call TRBD1 (5 bases). The germline V gene encodes CDR1 SGHNT and CDR2 YYREEE (reference sequence). V gave up 3 bases and J gave up 3 bases, with 13 bases separating them. The CDR3 is made up of 16 amino acids. The CDR3: CASSSLTEDYNSPLHF. CDR3 sequence (DNA): TGTGCCAGCAGCTCGCTGACAGAAGACTATAATTCACCCCTCCACTTT.